Listed below are T cell receptor beta chains from one sample, sequenced in a study of OX40 agonist ivuxolimab in advanced cancers. Using immunoSEQ multiplex PCR, the repertoire was profiled, and TCRdb retains in-frame clones only, with some absent. Of 20,000 to 25,000 clones in the sample, around 84% were seen once. Specimen: CD4+ or CD8+ T cells sorted from blood, collected in a trial of the OX40 agonist ivuxolimab. The origin of the receptors is an adult with an advanced solid tumor such as melanoma, head and neck, liver or kidney cancer. The CDR3 runs from the conserved cysteine through the conserved F or W. Fields, in order: D gene, clone size, J gene, V gene, CDR3 DNA, CDR3 protein. The D gene is left open where the match is weak. The size entry is marked missing in some rows and otherwise reads once, few, many or a size class.

. | . | TRBJ2-1 | TRBV12-5 | TGTGCTAGTGCTCTGGAGGGCGTTTGGAATGAGCAGTTCTTC | CASALEGVWNEQFF
TRBD2 | . | TRBJ2-1 | TRBV28 | TGTGCCAGCAGATATGCTAGCGGGAGCGCCTACAATGAGCAGTTCTTC | CASRYASGSAYNEQFF
. | . | TRBJ2-2 | TRBV25-1 | TGTGCCAGCAGCTACAGGGCCGGGGAGCTGTTTTTT | CASSYRAGELFF
. | . | TRBJ2-7 | TRBV19 | TGTGCCAGTAGTATCTCTCATGGCCCGATCTCCTACGAGCAGTACTTC | CASSISHGPISYEQYF
. | . | TRBJ2-1 | TRBV5-1 | TGCGCCAGCAGCCCCCTTTACAATGAGCAGTTCTTC | CASSPLYNEQFF
TRBD2 | . | TRBJ2-1 | TRBV11-3 | TGTGCCAGCAGCTTAAGTATTAGCGGGAGGTCTGACAATGAGCAGTTCTTC | CASSLSISGRSDNEQFF
. | . | TRBJ2-4 | TRBV2 | TGTGCCAGCAGTGACCCCTTTCAGGACATTCAGTACTTC | CASSDPFQDIQYF
. | few | TRBJ2-3 | TRBV6-4 | TGTGCCAGCAGTGACTCGGGCGGAGGAGCTACAGATACGCAGTATTTT | CASSDSGGGATDTQYF
TRBD1 | . | TRBJ2-3 | TRBV6-4 | TGTGCCAGCAGTGTGACCCGGACAGGGAGCACAGATACGCAGTATTTT | CASSVTRTGSTDTQYF
. | . | TRBJ2-2 | TRBV6-4 | TGTGCCAGCAGTGCCGGGGGAAGCACCGGGGAGCTGTTTTTT | CASSAGGSTGELFF
. | . | TRBJ1-1 | TRBV6-5 | TGTGCCAGCAGTTACCTGCCGGATATGGTCTCTGAAGCTTTCTTT | CASSYLPDMVSEAFF
. | . | TRBJ1-1 | TRBV30 | TGTGCCTGGAGTCCTAACCTAGAAGCTTTCTTT | CAWSPNLEAFF
. | . | TRBJ2-1 | TRBV27 | TGTGCCAGCAGTATCGGAGGGTACAATGAGCAGTTCTTC | CASSIGGYNEQFF
. | . | TRBJ1-1 | TRBV5-1 | TGCGCCAGCAGCTTGGACACGGGGAAGGGCACTGAAGCTTTCTTT | CASSLDTGKGTEAFF
. | . | TRBJ2-5 | TRBV29-1 | TGCAGCGTACAAGATCCCCAAGAGACCCAGTACTTC | CSVQDPQETQYF
. | . | TRBJ1-4 | TRBV11-2 | TGTGCCAGCAGCAAAGTGGAGGGCTCGAATGAAAAACTGTTTTTT | CASSKVEGSNEKLFF
. | . | TRBJ2-3 | TRBV28 | TGTGCCAGCACCCAAACAGGGGACTGGGCAGATACGCAGTATTTT | CASTQTGDWADTQYF
TRBD1 | . | TRBJ2-3 | TRBV30 | TGTGCCTGGAGCGATGACAGGGAAGCCACAGATACGCAGTATTTT | CAWSDDREATDTQYF
TRBD1 | once | TRBJ1-2 | TRBV7-8 | TGTGCCAGCAGCTTAGCGCGATCAGGGGGCGCCGGGGGCTACACCTTC | CASSLARSGGAGGYTF
. | . | TRBJ2-1 | TRBV29-1 | TGCAGCGTTGAAGAGCGGGACATATTCTACAATGAGCAGTTCTTC | CSVEERDIFYNEQFF
. | . | TRBJ2-1 | TRBV7-9 | TGTGCCAGCAGCCCGGGACAAAATGAGCAGTTCTTC | CASSPGQNEQFF
. | . | TRBJ2-7 | TRBV5-6 | TGTGCCAGCAGCTTGCCTTCCGGCTCCTACGAGCAGTACTTC | CASSLPSGSYEQYF
TRBD2 | . | TRBJ2-1 | TRBV2 | TGTGCGCGGGAGCTATACAATGAGCAGTTCTTC | CARELYNEQFF
. | . | TRBJ2-5 | TRBV5-6 | TGTGCCAGCAGCTTACGGACTGGTCTAGCTGAAGCAAAGGCCCAGTACTTC | CASSLRTGLAEAKAQYF
TRBD2 | . | TRBJ2-2 | TRBV4-2 | TGTGCCAGCAGCCAAGATGGGGTTACTCTAGCGGGAGGGGCGGGGGAGCTGTTTTTT | CASSQDGVTLAGGAGELFF
TRBD2 | . | TRBJ2-7 | TRBV18 | TGTGCCAGCTCCCCCACTGTGGCTAGCGGGAACGACGAGCAGTACTTC | CASSPTVASGNDEQYF
TRBD1 | . | TRBJ2-5 | TRBV5-8 | TGTGCCAGCAGCTTGCCCCAATGGACAGGGGAAGGGACCCAGTACTTC | CASSLPQWTGEGTQYF
TRBD2 | once | TRBJ2-7 | TRBV2 | TGTGCCAGCAGTGATCCGGGACTAGCGGGAATGGAGCAGTACTTC | CASSDPGLAGMEQYF
. | . | TRBJ2-7 | TRBV27 | TGTGCCAGCAGTTTCGGAGGGGTGAGTTACGAGCAGTACTTC | CASSFGGVSYEQYF
. | . | TRBJ2-5 | TRBV4-1 | TGCGCCAGCAGCCAAGAAGGACTCCAAGAGACCCAGTACTTC | CASSQEGLQETQYF
TRBD1 | . | TRBJ1-1 | TRBV5-6 | TGTGCCAGCAGCTTGGGACAGGGTTTCACTGAAGCTTTCTTT | CASSLGQGFTEAFF
TRBD2 | . | TRBJ2-1 | TRBV7-9 | TGTGCCAGCAGCCATAGCGGGGGATTTAACAATGAGCAGTTCTTC | CASSHSGGFNNEQFF
. | . | TRBJ1-1 | TRBV6-1 | TGTGCCAGCAGTATTGTCTCAGGGGTGGACACTGAAGCTTTCTTT | CASSIVSGVDTEAFF
TRBD1 | . | TRBJ2-2 | TRBV7-9 | TGTGCCAGCAGCCCACCCGGGACAGCGAACACCGGGGAGCTGTTTTTT | CASSPPGTANTGELFF
TRBD1 | . | TRBJ2-7 | TRBV30 | TGTGCCGGAACAGGGGATTCCTCCTACGAGCAGTACTTC | CAGTGDSSYEQYF
. | . | TRBJ2-2 | TRBV23-1 | TGCGCCAGCAGTCAGTCGATGACAGGCACCGGGGAGCTGTTTTTT | CASSQSMTGTGELFF
TRBD2 | . | TRBJ2-7 | TRBV6-5 | TGTGCCAGCAGTTACTCGTCCGGGAGGCGGAACGAGCAGTACTTC | CASSYSSGRRNEQYF
. | . | TRBJ1-1 | TRBV28 | TGTGCCAGCAGTTTTACCTGGGAGGGCTACACTGAAGCTTTCTTT | CASSFTWEGYTEAFF
. | . | TRBJ2-3 | TRBV18 | TGTGCCAGCTCACCCGATGGGGCGGGGCCAGATACGCAGTATTTT | CASSPDGAGPDTQYF
TRBD2 | once | TRBJ2-7 | TRBV2 | TGTGCCAGCAGTGGCCGCAGGTGGGCGCAAATAGCGGGGACCAACTCCTACGAGCAGTACTTC | CASSGRRWAQIAGTNSYEQYF
. | . | TRBJ1-5 | TRBV27 | TGTGCCAGCAGTTCTGGGCAGAACAATCAGCCCCAGCATTTT | CASSSGQNNQPQHF